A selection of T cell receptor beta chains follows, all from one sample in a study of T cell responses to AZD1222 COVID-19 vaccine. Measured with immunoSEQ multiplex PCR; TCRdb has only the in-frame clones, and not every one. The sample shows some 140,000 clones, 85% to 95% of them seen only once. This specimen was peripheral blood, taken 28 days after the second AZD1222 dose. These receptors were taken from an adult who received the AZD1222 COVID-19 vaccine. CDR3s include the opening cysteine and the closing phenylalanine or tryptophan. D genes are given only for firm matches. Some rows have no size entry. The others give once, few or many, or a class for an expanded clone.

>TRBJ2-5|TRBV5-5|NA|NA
CASSLYLGRETQYF
TGTGCCAGCAGCTTGTACCTGGGTCGCGAGACCCAGTACTTC
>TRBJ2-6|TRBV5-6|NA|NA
CASSSRVSTLANVLTF
TGTGCCAGCAGCTCCAGGGTCTCTACCTTGGCCAACGTCCTGACTTTC
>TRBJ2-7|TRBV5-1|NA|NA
CATSLAGQELEQYF
TGCGCCACCTCCCTAGCGGGACAGGAGCTCGAGCAGTACTTC
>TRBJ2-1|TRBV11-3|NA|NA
CASRKSDQEQFF
TGTGCCAGCAGAAAATCGGACCAAGAGCAGTTCTTC
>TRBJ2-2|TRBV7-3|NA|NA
CASSLQTTGELFF
TGTGCCAGCAGCTTACAGACCACCGGGGAGCTGTTTTTT
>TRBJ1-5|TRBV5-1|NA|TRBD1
CASRPGTGNNQPQHF
TGCGCCAGCAGGCCCGGGACAGGGAACAATCAGCCCCAGCATTTT
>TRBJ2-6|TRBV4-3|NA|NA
CASSQVVGANVLTF
TGCGCCAGCAGCCAAGTGGTTGGGGCCAACGTCCTGACTTTC
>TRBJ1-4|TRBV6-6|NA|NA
CASSSRPATNEKLFF
TGTGCCAGCAGCTCCCGACCTGCAACTAATGAAAAACTGTTTTTT
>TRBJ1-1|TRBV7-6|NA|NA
CASSLLGDLTLNTEAFF
TGTGCCAGCAGCCTTCTAGGGGATCTCACACTTAACACTGAAGCTTTCTTT
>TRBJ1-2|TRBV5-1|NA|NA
CASSFFQAAGYTF
TGCGCCAGCAGCTTTTTCCAGGCGGCTGGCTACACCTTC
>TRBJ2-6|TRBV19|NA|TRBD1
CASSIEGTASGANVLTF
TGTGCCAGTAGTATAGAAGGGACAGCTTCTGGGGCCAACGTCCTGACTTTC
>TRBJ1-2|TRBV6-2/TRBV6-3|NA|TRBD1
CASSYSGDRARPGYGYTF
TGTGCCAGCAGTTACTCTGGGGACAGGGCGCGCCCGGGCTATGGCTACACCTTC
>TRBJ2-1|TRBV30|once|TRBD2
CAWSFRLALYNEQFF
TGTGCCTGGAGCTTCCGACTAGCCCTCTACAATGAGCAGTTCTTC
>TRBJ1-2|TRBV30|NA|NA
CAWSPQGIGYTF
TGTGCCTGGAGTCCCCAGGGCATTGGCTACACCTTC
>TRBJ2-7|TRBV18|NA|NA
CASSPPGRDYEQYF
TGTGCCAGCTCACCACCGGGAAGGGACTACGAGCAGTACTTC
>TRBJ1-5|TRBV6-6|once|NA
CASSPGVGSQPQHF
TGTGCCAGCAGCCCCGGTGTGGGAAGTCAGCCCCAGCATTTT
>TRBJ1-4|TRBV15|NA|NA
CATSSYGRAGKLFF
TGTGCCACCAGCAGCTACGGACGCGCCGGAAAACTGTTTTTT
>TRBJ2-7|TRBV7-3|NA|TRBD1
CASSASPGQGYEQYF
TGTGCCAGCAGCGCGAGTCCGGGACAGGGCTACGAGCAGTACTTC
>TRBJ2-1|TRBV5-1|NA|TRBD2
CASSLVVAGGLYNEQFF
TGCGCCAGCAGCTTGGTAGTCGCGGGGGGGCTCTACAATGAGCAGTTCTTC
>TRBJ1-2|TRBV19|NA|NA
CASSPTNSYGYTF
TGTGCCAGTAGCCCGACCAATAGTTATGGCTACACCTTC
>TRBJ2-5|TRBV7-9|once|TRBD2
CASSLGGGGETQYF
TGTGCCAGCAGCCTCGGCGGGGGAGGGGAGACCCAGTACTTC
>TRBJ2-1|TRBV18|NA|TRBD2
CASEAGLADNEQFF
TGTGCCAGCGAGGCGGGACTAGCGGACAATGAGCAGTTCTTC
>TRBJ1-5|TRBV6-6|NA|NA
CASSRTVNQPQHF
TGTGCCAGCAGTCGGACGGTCAATCAGCCCCAGCATTTT